These 5 T cell receptor beta chains were sequenced from one sample in a study of CXCR3-negative and CXCR3-positive naive CD8 T cells. The libraries of TRB cDNA were constructed through 5' RACE using UMI labels. TCRdb reanalyzed the 5' RACE reads, giving one entry per CDR3 protein sequence and no DNA. This table holds about 57,000 distinct CDR3 sequences. Sequencing was done on a sample of memory CD8+ T cells from blood. The source of these receptors is a human donor in good health. Some clones in this sample may be carry-over from other donors' samples.

The genes are TRBV4-3 and TRBJ1-4; TCRdb designates TRBD1, a call that cannot be tested without DNA. Germline V gene sequence: CDR1 LGHNA, CDR2 YSLEER. The CDR3 length is 16 residues. The chain's CDR3 is CASSQDLGTGVEKLFF.

The V gene is TRBV7-8, the J gene TRBJ2-5; the TCRdb D gene call, TRBD2, has no DNA to confirm it. CDR1 and CDR2 from the germline V gene are SGHVS and FQNEAQ. The CDR3 extends over 17 amino acids. The CDR3 loop is CASSPWGSGGPGETQYF.

The J gene is TRBJ2-5, the V gene TRBV20-1; TCRdb lists TRBD2, though no DNA is available to test this call. The CDR3 consists of 13 residues. Germline CDR1 and CDR2: DFQATT and SNEGSKA (reference sequence). CDR3 in amino acids: CSARVSGGETQYF.

The rearrangement links TRBV21-1 to TRBJ1-3; TCRdb's D call of TRBD1 is untestable without DNA. TRBV21-1 is listed as a pseudogene. This CDR3 has 15 amino acids. The CDR3 sequence: CASSKGASSGNTIYF.

This clonotype counts as medium-sized (0.01 to 0.1%) by frequency. The CDR3 loop reads CASSLAGSFSSENTGELFF. The rearrangement joins TRBV7-6 to TRBJ2-2. CDR3 size: 19 residues. The germline V gene has CDR1 SGHVS and CDR2 FNYEAQ.